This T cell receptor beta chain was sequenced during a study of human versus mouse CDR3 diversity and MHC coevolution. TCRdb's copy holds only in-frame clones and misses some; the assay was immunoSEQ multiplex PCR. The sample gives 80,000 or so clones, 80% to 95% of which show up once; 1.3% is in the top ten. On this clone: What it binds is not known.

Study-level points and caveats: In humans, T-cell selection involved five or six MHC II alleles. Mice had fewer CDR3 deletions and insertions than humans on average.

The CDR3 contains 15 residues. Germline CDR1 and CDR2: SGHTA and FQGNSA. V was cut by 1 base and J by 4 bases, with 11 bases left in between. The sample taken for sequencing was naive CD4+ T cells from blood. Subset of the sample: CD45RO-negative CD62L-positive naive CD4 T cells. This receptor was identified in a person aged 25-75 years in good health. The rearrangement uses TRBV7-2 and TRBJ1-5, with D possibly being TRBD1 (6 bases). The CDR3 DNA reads TGTGCCAGCAGCTTAGTGACAGGTGGTAATCAGCCCCAGCATTTT. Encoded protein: CASSLVTGGNQPQHF.